These T cell receptor beta chains were read from a single sample in a study of T cell responses to AZD1222 COVID-19 vaccine. Here immunoSEQ multiplex PCR was the method, and the copy in TCRdb shows in-frame clones only, minus some. The sample carries about 120,000 clones, 87% recorded once. The source was peripheral blood, collected 28 days after the second AZD1222 dose. These receptors were obtained from an adult who received the AZD1222 COVID-19 vaccine. Both conserved end residues are part of each CDR3. Size is stated for part of the rows, as once, few or many counts, or as a class when the clone is expanded.

V	size	CDR3
TRBV7-9	NA	CASSLGTAINYGYTF
TRBV7-6	NA	CASSLARGVTGELFF
TRBV24-1	once	CATSSGGYGYTF
TRBV2	few	CASSAQGLSYNEQFF
TRBV20-1	NA	CSASLAGADTQYF
TRBV6-4	few	CASSDFSYNSPLHF
TRBV2	NA	CASSPLGLNTGELFF
TRBV7-2	NA	CASSLEGVGDGYTF
TRBV6-5	NA	CASSYSDRLMDYTF
TRBV12-3/TRBV12-4	NA	CASSFKSEAFF
TRBV4-1	NA	CASSQGQQGGRSGNTIYF
TRBV7-2	NA	CASNYQGSNYGYTF
TRBV7-3	NA	CASSLTPGTGGTEAFF
TRBV9	NA	CASSGGEEGGISGNTIYF
TRBV5-1	NA	CASSWAPGRENTQYF
TRBV25-1	NA	CASSARQGGPLIEKLFF
TRBV7-9	NA	CASSLGSQSLAQPQHF
TRBV27	NA	CASSATGGYEQYF
TRBV7-6	NA	CASSVEGASGGDNEQFF
TRBV3-1/TRBV3-2	NA	CASSQDWGGRETQYF
TRBV6-2/TRBV6-3	NA	CASSPRVLFAYEQYF
TRBV10-3	NA	CATLTGRSSYNEQFF
TRBV2	NA	CASTLQGRGNQPQHF
TRBV3-1/TRBV3-2	NA	CASSQRVWEKQQPVRNQPQHF
TRBV10-1	NA	CASGRGLGINTGELFF
TRBV7-8	NA	CASSLGHSSGSNQPQHF
TRBV5-1	NA	CASSWSGSSTDTQYF